This is a list of T cell receptor beta chains from one sample in a study of OX40 agonist ivuxolimab in advanced cancers. Libraries were prepared by immunoSEQ multiplex PCR; TCRdb keeps only in-frame clonotypes and omits some of them. Of 30,000 to 40,000 clones in the sample, around three quarters were seen once. The sample was CD4+ or CD8+ T cells sorted from blood, taken in a trial of the OX40 agonist ivuxolimab. These receptors all stem from an adult with an advanced solid tumor such as melanoma, head and neck, liver or kidney cancer. Each CDR3 is given with its conserved first and last residue. D genes are given only for firm matches. Expanded clones get a size class; other rows say once, few or many, or leave the size out.

-,-,TRBV28,13,TRBJ1-5,TGTGCCAGCAGTCCCGGACAGACTCAGCCCCAGCATTTT,CASSPGQTQPQHF
-,-,TRBV6-6,12,TRBJ1-5,TGTGCCAGCAGTTTATACCGGGGGCCCCAGCATTTT,CASSLYRGPQHF
-,TRBD2,TRBV7-3,16,TRBJ2-3,TGTGCCAGCAGCCCTGTGACGGGACTAGCGGCAGATACGCAGTATTTT,CASSPVTGLAADTQYF
-,-,TRBV18,11,TRBJ2-1,TGTGCCAGCTCACAGGACAATGAGCAGTTCTTC,CASSQDNEQFF
-,-,TRBV7-9,15,TRBJ1-1,TGTGCCAGCAGCTTAGGGCAGGGTGGAGAGTATGAAGCTTTCTTT,CASSLGQGGEYEAFF
once,-,TRBV6-5,14,TRBJ1-1,TGTGCCAGCAGTTTTGACAGAGCTAACACTGAAGCTTTCTTT,CASSFDRANTEAFF
-,-,TRBV10-3,14,TRBJ1-1,TGTGCCATCAGTGGCGATCGTCTGAACACTGAAGCTTTCTTT,CAISGDRLNTEAFF
once,-,TRBV28,12,TRBJ1-1,TGTGCCAGCAGTGATCGTCGGGCTGAAGCTTTCTTT,CASSDRRAEAFF
-,-,TRBV21-1,15,TRBJ2-1,TGTGCCAGCATCCTCCGGGTTAGCCTCTACAATGAGCAGTTCTTC,CASILRVSLYNEQFF
-,TRBD2,TRBV2,14,TRBJ2-5,TGTGCCAGCAGTGAAGAACTAGCGGGAGAGACCCAGTACTTC,CASSEELAGETQYF
-,-,TRBV28,11,TRBJ2-2,TGTGCCAGCAGTTTGTCCGGGGAGCTGTTTTTT,CASSLSGELFF
few,-,TRBV6-1,16,TRBJ1-5,TGTGCCAGCAGTGGGGAAGTGATGGGGATCAATCAGCCCCAGCATTTT,CASSGEVMGINQPQHF
-,-,TRBV4-3,13,TRBJ2-7,TGCGCCAGCAGCCAAGGAATTATCCACGAGCAGTACTTC,CASSQGIIHEQYF
medium-sized,-,TRBV6-5,14,TRBJ1-2,TGTGCCAGCAGATACAGAGAAGCACCTTATGGCTACACCTTC,CASRYREAPYGYTF
-,TRBD2,TRBV19,12,TRBJ2-1,TGTGCCAGTAGTACCGGGACTAGCGGGGAGGTCTTC,CASSTGTSGEVF
-,-,TRBV4-1,17,TRBJ2-3,TGCGCCAGCAGCCAAGAAGAGACGGGAGAGATTACAGATACGCAGTATTTT,CASSQEETGEITDTQYF